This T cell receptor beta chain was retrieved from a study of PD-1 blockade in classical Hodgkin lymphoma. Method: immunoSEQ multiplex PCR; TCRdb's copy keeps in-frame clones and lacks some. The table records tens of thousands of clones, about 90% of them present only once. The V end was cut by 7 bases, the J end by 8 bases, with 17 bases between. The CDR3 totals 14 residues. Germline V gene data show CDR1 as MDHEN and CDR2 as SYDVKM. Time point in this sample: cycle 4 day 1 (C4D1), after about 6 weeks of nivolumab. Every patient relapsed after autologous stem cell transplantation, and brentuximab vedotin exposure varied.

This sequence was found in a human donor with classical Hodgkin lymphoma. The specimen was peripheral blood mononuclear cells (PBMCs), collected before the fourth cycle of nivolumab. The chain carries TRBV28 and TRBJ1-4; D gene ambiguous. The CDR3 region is CASTEDLAEEKLFF. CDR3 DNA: TGTGCCAGCACCGAGGACTTGGCGGAGGAAAAACTGTTTTTT.